These 27 T cell receptor beta chains originate from one sample sequenced in a study of shared clonotypes between healthy human individuals (dated by TCRdb to the early 2020s). Library preparation was by the immunoSEQ multiplex PCR assay. TCRdb's version of the immuneACCESS table is confined to in-frame rearrangements and falls short of the full clone set. An unresolved V gene accounts for under half of the shortfall where checked; the remainder is of unknown origin. This sample holds under 1,900,000 clones; 98% to 99% were observed only once. The ten most abundant clones make up 0.36% of the sample. Sequencing input: naive CD4+ T cells sorted from blood. Read against the paper, the sample's cell subset or site label means: CD45RA+ positively selected. These receptors were obtained from a man aged 25-45 years in good health.

The chain links TRBV5-1 to TRBJ2-2; unclear D gene. The CDR3 has 13 amino acids. Germline V gene data show CDR1 as SGHRS and CDR2 as YFSETQ. Trimming took 0 bases from V and 7 from J, leaving 7 bases between them. CDR3 coding DNA: TGCGCCAGCAGCTTGGTTCCTCGCGGGGAGCTGTTTTTT. Translation: CASSLVPRGELFF.

V usage is TRBV9 and J usage is TRBJ2-3; TRBD1 matches at 8 bases. CDR1 is SGDLS and CDR2 is YYNGEE in the germline V gene. The CDR3 contains 16 residues. Trimming took 4 bases from V and 0 from J; bases not matched to a gene: 7. The CDR3 loop is CASSSRTGSSTDTQYF. The DNA for the CDR3 is TGTGCCAGCAGCTCTCGGACAGGGAGTAGCACAGATACGCAGTATTTT.

On this clone: Other DNA sequences in this specimen translate into the identical CDR3. The chain carries TRBV10-3 and TRBJ1-2; a possible D gene is TRBD1 (6 bases). CDR1 ENHRY and CDR2 SYGVKD come from the germline V gene. Trimming took 3 bases from V and 7 from J, leaving 12 bases between them. This CDR3 contains 13 residues. CDR3 region: CAISEVEGVGYTF. As DNA, the CDR3 is TGTGCCATCAGTGAAGTGGAGGGGGTTGGCTACACCTTC.

The rearrangement joins TRBV10-3 to TRBJ1-1; D gene ambiguous. V was trimmed by 3 bases and J by 6 bases, leaving 11 bases between them. Germline CDR1 and CDR2: ENHRY and SYGVKD. CDR3 size: 13 residues. For the CDR3, the DNA is TGTGCCATCAGTGAAGAATCGAAGGCTGAAGCTTTCTTT. This sequence encodes CAISEESKAEAFF.

The genes are TRBV6-5 and TRBJ2-2; D gene uncertain. The CDR3 extends over 15 amino acids. The germline gives CDR1 MNHEY, CDR2 SVGAGI. The V end was cut by 3 bases, the J end by 4 bases, with 12 bases between. CDR3 region: CASSYFGPLTGELFF. The CDR3 DNA reads TGTGCCAGCAGTTATTTCGGGCCTCTCACCGGGGAGCTGTTTTTT.

The chain links TRBV7-9 to TRBJ2-1, with TRBD2 identical over 7 bases. The CDR3 contains 17 residues. The V and J ends lost 5 bases and 4 bases, in that order; junction bases with no gene match: 14. CDR1 SEHNR and CDR2 FQNEAQ come from the germline V gene (reference sequence). Here the CDR3 reads CASSPETGGPRYNEQFF. DNA of the CDR3: TGTGCCAGCAGCCCTGAAACGGGAGGCCCAAGGTACAATGAGCAGTTCTTC.

This chain connects TRBV28 to TRBJ2-7; 7 nucleotides agree with TRBD2. Trimming cost V 1 base and J 3 bases; bases outside gene matches: 3. CDR1 MDHEN and CDR2 SYDVKM come from the germline V gene. The CDR3 is made up of 14 amino acids. CDR3 loop: CASSLLREGYEQYF. In nucleotides, the CDR3 is TGTGCCAGCAGTTTATTGAGGGAGGGCTACGAGCAGTACTTC.

This clone was detected only once. The chain joins TRBV10-1 to TRBJ2-7; D not resolved. This CDR3 spans 13 amino acids. Germline V gene sequence: CDR1 WNHNN, CDR2 SYGVQD (reference sequence). V lost 3 bases and J lost 6, with 12 bases in between. CDR3 in DNA: TGCGCCAGCAGTGATTGCCTCGGTTGCGAGCAGTACTTC. It is translated as CASSDCLGCEQYF.

The V call is TRBV7-9, the J call TRBJ1-2; possible D gene TRBD1, 5 bases. This CDR3 spans 12 amino acids. Trimming removed 4 bases at V and 8 bases at J, with 11 bases between. From germline, CDR1 is SEHNR and CDR2 FQNEAQ (reference sequence). The CDR3 nucleotides are TGTGCCAGCAGCTCAGACAGCTTAGGCTACACCTTC. Its protein is CASSSDSLGYTF.

The chain carries TRBV2 and TRBJ2-5; TRBD1 matches at 9 bases. Germline values: CDR1 SNHLY, CDR2 FYNNEI. The CDR3 sequence is 12 residues long. The trim removed 8 bases at V and 6 bases at J, leaving 4 bases unmatched. The CDR3 sequence: CASGQGQQTQYF. The CDR3 region has the DNA TGTGCCAGCGGACAGGGGCAGCAGACCCAGTACTTC.

As regards this clone: In the same sample, other DNA sequences code for this CDR3. CDR3 protein: CASSRNSYEQYF. CDR3 nucleotides: TGTGCCAGCAGCAGAAACTCCTACGAGCAGTACTTC. The chain recombines TRBV7-2 with TRBJ2-7, with no clear D. V was cut by 5 bases and J by 0 bases, with 5 bases left in between. Germline V lookup: CDR1 SGHTA, CDR2 FQGNSA. The CDR3 spans 12 residues.

The chain has TRBV4-1 and TRBJ2-7, with D possibly called TRBD1 or TRBD2 (5 bases each). V lost 0 bases and J 4 bases, leaving 16 bases between the germline ends. Germline CDR1 and CDR2: MGHRA and YSYEKL. The CDR3 is 16 amino acids. The CDR3 sequence is CASSQEIGAVVYEQYF. CDR3 nucleotide sequence: TGCGCCAGCAGCCAAGAGATCGGGGCGGTTGTATACGAGCAGTACTTC.

This clone was counted once. This sequence joins TRBV18 and TRBJ2-7; 11 nucleotides agree with TRBD2. The length of the CDR3 is 19 residues. V lost 0 bases, J lost 1 base, and 11 bases stayed unmatched. CDR1 is KGHSH and CDR2 is LQKENI in the germline V gene. The chain's CDR3 is CASSPPTTSGEWGSYEQYF. The CDR3 region has the DNA TGTGCCAGCTCACCACCTACGACTAGCGGGGAGTGGGGATCCTACGAGCAGTACTTC. The whole variable domain, remainder taken from reference TRBV18 and TRBJ2-7, is NAGVMQNPRHLVRRRGQEARLRCSPMKGHSHVYWYRQLPEEGLKFMVYLQKENIIDESGMPKERFSAEFPKEGPSILRIQQVVRGDSAAYFCASSPPTTSGEWGSYEQYFGPGTRLTVT.

This chain uses TRBV4-3 with TRBJ2-3; TRBD2 matches at 9 bases. V gave up 3 bases and J gave up 7 bases; unmatched junction bases: 8. The CDR3 is 15 amino acids. Germline CDR1 reads LGHNA; CDR2 reads YSLEER. The CDR3 region has the DNA TGCGCCAGCAGCCAGACTAGCGGCACGTCCTATACGCAGTATTTT. Its translation: CASSQTSGTSYTQYF.

This clone was seen just once. For the CDR3, the DNA is TGCAGCGCCCGGATCCCCGGACTAGCGGACTACGAGCAGTACTTC. Translating it yields CSARIPGLADYEQYF. V usage is TRBV29-1 and J usage is TRBJ2-7; 10 bases match TRBD2. The CDR3 spans 15 residues. V shed 7 bases, J shed 3 bases, and the junction held 12 bases outside the gene matches. CDR1 and CDR2 (germline): SQVTM, ANQGSEA.

This chain links TRBV6-5 with TRBJ2-1; no reliable D call. The CDR3 has 12 amino acids. The germline V gene has CDR1 MNHEY and CDR2 SVGAGI. The germline V and J ends were trimmed by 6 bases and 13 bases, with 16 bases remaining between them. The CDR3 sequence: CASRDTGPGQFF. In DNA, the CDR3 is TGTGCCAGCAGAGACACCGGGCCCGGTCAGTTCTTC.

The chain recombines TRBV5-4 with TRBJ2-3; 10 bases are a match to TRBD1. CDR1 and CDR2 from the germline V gene are SGHNT and YYREEE (reference sequence). The CDR3 has 14 residues. With 5 bases clipped from V and 4 bases from J, the junction kept 4 bases outside the gene matches. The CDR3 sequence is CASRHGQGADTQYF. CDR3 nucleotides: TGTGCCAGCAGGCATGGACAGGGGGCAGATACGCAGTATTTT.

V and J are TRBV28 and TRBJ2-3; D possibly corresponds to TRBD1 (6 bases). CDR3 length: 15 residues. CDR1 is MDHEN and CDR2 is SYDVKM in the germline V gene. The germline V and J ends were trimmed by 6 bases and 3 bases, with 16 bases remaining between them. The CDR3, as DNA: TGTGCCAGCAGCCTCACAGGGTCATGGACAGATACGCAGTATTTT. Its protein product is CASSLTGSWTDTQYF. Full variable domain (outside the CDR3, taken from reference TRBV28 and TRBJ2-3): DVKVTQSSRYLVKRTGEKVFLECVQDMDHENMFWYRQDPGLGLRLIYFSYDVKMKEKGDIPEGYSVSREKKERFSLILESASTNQTSMYLCASSLTGSWTDTQYFGPGTRLTVL.

This chain joins TRBV29-1 and TRBJ2-7, with a weak D call TRBD1 (6 bases). Germline V gene lookup returns CDR1 SQVTM and CDR2 ANQGSEA. V lost 4 bases, J lost 7 bases, and 14 bases lay in between. The CDR3 consists of 12 residues. This CDR3 is CSVVVRGMEQYF. As DNA, the CDR3 is TGCAGCGTTGTGGTCAGGGGCATGGAGCAGTACTTC.

The J gene is TRBJ1-5, the V gene TRBV28; D is possibly TRBD1 (6 bases). The CDR3 contains 15 residues. Per the germline V gene, CDR1 is MDHEN and CDR2 is SYDVKM. The ends were cut back, 7 bases at V and 5 bases at J, with 18 bases in the middle. The CDR3 reads CASNSKATGHQPQHF. CDR3 nucleotide sequence: TGTGCCAGCAACTCAAAGGCGACAGGACATCAGCCCCAGCATTTT. The complete variable domain, with remaining parts taken from reference TRBV28 and TRBJ1-5, reads DVKVTQSSRYLVKRTGEKVFLECVQDMDHENMFWYRQDPGLGLRLIYFSYDVKMKEKGDIPEGYSVSREKKERFSLILESASTNQTSMYLCASNSKATGHQPQHFGDGTRLSIL.

The chain joins TRBV2 to TRBJ1-1; 12 bases fit TRBD1. CDR1 is SNHLY and CDR2 is FYNNEI in the germline V gene. J was trimmed by 7 bases and V by 3 bases; bases with no gene match: 6. The CDR3 totals 15 residues. Written as DNA, the CDR3 is TGTGCCAGCAGTGATAGAAGGGACAGGGGGCTTGAAGCTTTCTTT. It codes for CASSDRRDRGLEAFF.

The J gene is TRBJ2-7, the V gene TRBV19; D is undetermined. The germline CDR1 and CDR2 sequences are LNHDA and SQIVND (reference sequence). V lost 6 bases to trimming and J lost 0 bases, with 15 bases between them. There are 15 residues in the CDR3. CDR3 sequence (DNA): TGTGCCAGTAGGGGGAACAGCGATAGCTCCTACGAGCAGTACTTC. This translates into CASRGNSDSSYEQYF. Combining the CDR3 with reference TRBV19 and TRBJ2-7 gives the whole variable domain DGGITQSPKYLFRKEGQNVTLSCEQNLNHDAMYWYRQDPGQGLRLIYYSQIVNDFQKGDIAEGYSVSREKKESFPLTVTSAQKNPTAFYLCASRGNSDSSYEQYFGPGTRLTVT.

The CDR3 nucleotides read TGTGCCAGCAGCAGGGACAGGGAGAGGGCGGCGCAGTATTTT. Translated: CASSRDRERAAQYF. The chain couples TRBV5-5 to TRBJ2-3; the match to TRBD1 covers 9 bases. The germline V gene has CDR1 SGHKS and CDR2 YYEKEE (reference sequence). CDR3 size: 14 residues. The ends lost 4 bases at V and 10 bases at J; junction bases unmatched: 10.

The V gene is TRBV7-9, the J gene TRBJ2-5, with a possible D match to TRBD2 (5 bases). Germline values: CDR1 SEHNR, CDR2 FQNEAQ (reference sequence). Trimming pared 0 bases from V and 6 bases from J, leaving 20 bases between. This CDR3 has 17 amino acids. The CDR3 DNA reads as TGTGCCAGCAGCTTAGCTTTGGCCGACCGAGGGTTGAAGACCCAGTACTTC. Protein sequence: CASSLALADRGLKTQYF.

This clone was seen only once. This chain joins TRBV14 and TRBJ2-3; 14 nucleotides match TRBD2. V lost 0 bases to trimming and J lost 6 bases; unmatched junction nucleotides: 8. Germline V lookup: CDR1 SGHDN, CDR2 FVKESK. The CDR3 contains 18 residues. CDR3 region: CASSQDPTSGRGGDTQYF. CDR3 sequence (DNA): TGTGCCAGCAGCCAAGATCCGACTAGCGGGAGGGGAGGGGATACGCAGTATTTT.

The chain links TRBV2 to TRBJ2-1; TRBD2 aligns across 11 bases. Germline V lookup: CDR1 SNHLY, CDR2 FYNNEI. There are 17 residues in the CDR3. Germline trimming cut 4 bases from V and 4 bases from J; bases unmatched to any gene: 9. The CDR3 spells CASSVGAGTSGYNEQFF. CDR3 nucleotides: TGTGCCAGCAGTGTGGGGGCGGGGACTAGCGGATACAATGAGCAGTTCTTC.

This chain joins TRBV19 and TRBJ2-3; 8 bases map to TRBD1. CDR3 length: 14 amino acids. Trimming removed 5 bases from V and 6 bases from J; junction bases left unmatched: 7. The germline CDR1 and CDR2 sequences are LNHDA and SQIVND (reference sequence). CDR3: CASSSGTGWDTQYF. CDR3 nucleotide sequence: TGTGCCAGTAGTTCAGGGACAGGATGGGATACGCAGTATTTT.